This TCR beta chain was sequenced for a study of CD8+ T cells in alopecia areata. Study overall: Tofacitinib was given for 6 to 18 months, then stopped for 6 months.

Extracted RNA was reverse transcribed, and the resulting cDNA served as sequencing template. Measured with immunoSEQ multiplex PCR; TCRdb has only the in-frame clones, and not every one. The data contain fewer than 150,000 clones, 58% of them seen just once; the ten biggest clones take up 4.5%. Isolation of CD4+ and CD8+ T cells from PBMCs was achieved by sorting. Germline V gene data show CDR1 as SGHDN and CDR2 as FVKESK. V gave up 0 bases and J gave up 3 bases, with 9 bases separating them. There are 14 residues in the CDR3. The specimen was CD4+ T cells sorted from blood, collected at week 0. The chain combines TRBV14 with TRBJ2-7, with D possibly matching TRBD1 (5 bases). The sequence was collected from a human donor with alopecia areata. CDR3 in amino acids: CASSQDAGFYEQYF. Here the CDR3 DNA reads TGTGCCAGCAGCCAAGATGCAGGGTTCTACGAGCAGTACTTC.